Here is one T cell receptor beta chain with its context. The clone's antigen remains unknown. No much larger clonotype is one base removed from it; base qualities were not supplied. Deletion took 4 bases off V and 4 bases off J, with a span of 16 bases between the germline ends. The CDR3 numbers 16 residues from cysteine through phenylalanine. Only the CDR3 region is kept as DNA, spanning 48 bases read in frame from base 1. According to the germline V gene (reference sequence), CDR1 reads LGHDT and CDR2 reads YNNKEL. Whole blood was collected in K2EDTA tubes by collaborating institutions according to the institutions' own protocols. For TCRbeta analysis, collaborator samples were shipped as frozen whole blood, as isolated PBMCs, or as DNA extracted from either sample type. This sample was included in a study of blood T cell repertoires in COVID-19 (dated by TCRdb to 2019 to 2021). About the study as a whole: Samples from collaborators originated in the United States, Italy and Spain and spanned both the acute and convalescent phases of COVID-19. The samples were drawn from the first 160 participants of the ongoing ImmuneRACE study and from 1,254 subjects provided by 6 global collaborators. The material from the prospective study consisted of cDNA or gDNA derived from T cells, B-cell-depleted T cells, or PBMCs. The repertoires were made available in a free public database intended to serve as a resource for research on the immune response to SARS-CoV-2. The sample metadata nearly always contained a de-identified subject ID, COVID-19 status, age in years and sex. Where HLA class I and class II types were available, the types were taken from metadata supplied by the sample provider, not from assay-based typing. Deeply sampled blood TCRbeta repertoires from subjects exposed to, actively infected with, or recovered from COVID-19 were included in the dataset. General conclusions and limits of the study: The amount of clinical and demographic metadata varied by source and participant and was provided uncurated.

TCRbeta CDR3 regions were amplified from genomic DNA using the immunoSEQ Assay, a bias-controlled multiplex PCR. Under the source paper's analysis protocol: The number of nucleated cells in each sample was estimated by amplification of reference gene primers within the assay. To quantify the absolute abundance of each unique TCRbeta CDR3 rearrangement, sequence reads were collapsed and filtered. For each sample, productive Simpson clonality was calculated as the square root of Simpson's diversity index over productive rearrangements. What TCRdb holds here is the immuneACCESS table cut down to in-frame rearrangements. Part of the clones is not present; checked against another copy, under half of the missing clones reflect an unresolved V gene, and the others are unexplained. V and J calls and clone size are as listed in that table; D and trimming were resolved from the DNA. The sample table records around 150,000 clones; about 85% of these occur just once. The top ten constitute 0.99% of the sample.

This TCR was sampled from a man in his late teens or twenties with acute or convalescent COVID-19. The sequenced sample consisted of peripheral blood. This chain joins TRBV3-1 (or the pseudogene TRBV3-2) to TRBJ1-4, with a weak D call of TRBD1 (6 bases match). The bases are TGTGCCAGCAGCCGAATTACGACAGGCTTTAATGAAAAACTGTTTTTT. This is translated as CASSRITTGFNEKLFF.